These 5 T cell receptor beta chains originate from one sample sequenced in a study of cytomegalovirus exposure and HLA in healthy donors. Vbeta (60) and Jbeta (13) primers were used in the PCR. The protocol was immunoSEQ multiplex PCR, while the TCRdb copy is restricted to in-frame clones and leaves out a portion. The data show about 82,000 clones, over 75% seen once. Material: PBMCs. The receptors were gathered from a human donor in good health.

The chain uses TRBV2 and TRBJ2-3, with D perhaps matching TRBD2 (6 bases). CDR1 and CDR2 from the germline V gene are SNHLY and FYNNEI. The CDR3 covers 14 residues. V was pared by 4 bases and J by 4 bases, with 12 bases between. CDR3 amino acids: CASSGIAEADTQYF. The CDR3 region has the DNA TGTGCCAGCAGTGGAATAGCGGAAGCAGATACGCAGTATTTT.

V usage is TRBV5-4 and J usage is TRBJ2-2, with 11 bases fitting TRBD2. The CDR3 loop spans 17 amino acids. From germline, CDR1 is SGHNT and CDR2 YYREEE (reference sequence). The junction had 10 bases not matched to a gene; V was cut back by 5 bases and J by 4 bases. CDR3 nucleotide sequence: TGTGCCAGCAGTTTACTAGCGGGGGCCGGGGGCACCGGGGAGCTGTTTTTT. Amino acids: CASSLLAGAGGTGELFF.

A word on this clone: One end of the junction varies from germline; a read error may be responsible. The V gene is TRBV5-6, the J gene TRBJ1-2, with D possibly being TRBD1 (6 bases). The CDR3 is 13 residues long. Looked up from germline, CDR1 is SGHDT and CDR2 is YYEEEE. The CDR3 protein is CASSLGTVYGYPF. The CDR3 nucleotides read TGTGCCAGCAGCTTGGGGACAGTCTATGGCTACCCCTTC. Full variable domain (remainder filled in from reference TRBV5-6 and TRBJ1-2): DAGVTQSPTHLIKTRGQQVTLRCSPKSGHDTVSWYQQALGQGPQFIFQYYEEEERQRGNFPDRFSGHQFPNYSSELNVNALLLGDSALYLCASSLGTVYGYPFGSGTRLTVV.

In regard to this clone: Other DNA sequences in this specimen translate into the identical CDR3. The chain is built from TRBV6-5 and TRBJ1-5, with no clear D. The V end was cut by 2 bases, the J end by 2 bases, with 4 bases between. The CDR3 sequence is 13 residues long. Germline V CDR1 and CDR2: MNHEY, SVGAGI. The CDR3 DNA sequence: TGTGCCAGCAGTTACGGCCGCAATCAGCCCCAGCATTTT. Protein sequence: CASSYGRNQPQHF.

This clone has only one observation. The rearrangement joins TRBV7-6 to TRBJ2-2; D uncertain. The germline CDR1 and CDR2 sequences are SGHVS and FNYEAQ. V shed 5 bases and J shed 6 bases, with 10 bases lying between them. The CDR3 has 13 amino acids. CDR3 bases: TGTGCCAGCAGCCCCACAAAACCCGGGGAGCTGTTTTTT. Its translation: CASSPTKPGELFF.